The 26 T cell receptor beta chains given below trace back to one sample, sequenced in a study of blood T cell repertoires in COVID-19. TCRdb's table, derived via immunoSEQ multiplex PCR, lists solely in-frame clones and lacks some. The sample has around 180,000 clones; under 80% are singletons. Material: peripheral blood. These receptors all come from a woman of 80 years or more with acute or convalescent COVID-19.

J is TRBJ2-1 and V is TRBV19, with a weak D call TRBD1 (5 bases). This CDR3 has 16 amino acids. V lost 0 bases to trimming and J lost 5 bases, with 14 bases between them. From germline, CDR1 is LNHDA and CDR2 SQIVND (reference sequence). CDR3 nucleotide sequence: TGTGCCAGTAGTATAGATGTCAGGGCTCTTAACAATGAGCAGTTCTTC. This gives the protein CASSIDVRALNNEQFF.

There are a few counts of this clone. The genes are TRBV28 and TRBJ1-1; no clear D gene. Trimming removed 6 bases from V and 1 base from J, with 21 bases in between. This CDR3 comprises 17 residues. CDR1 and CDR2 from the germline V gene are MDHEN and SYDVKM. The CDR3 here is CASSLASSNLKNTEAFF. CDR3 in DNA: TGTGCCAGCAGCTTAGCTAGCAGCAACTTAAAGAACACTGAAGCTTTCTTT.

V and J are TRBV6-1 and TRBJ1-4; 7 nucleotides match TRBD1. The CDR3 is 15 residues long. The V gene end was trimmed by 3 bases and the J gene end by 7 bases; junction bases not matched to a gene: 8. Germline CDR1 MNHNS, CDR2 SASEGT. The CDR3 protein is CASSDRTGAGEKLFF. CDR3 DNA sequence: TGTGCCAGCAGTGACCGCACAGGGGCTGGTGAAAAACTGTTTTTT.

V gene TRBV5-1 combines with J gene TRBJ2-7, with TRBD2 identical over 9 bases. The length of the CDR3 is 14 residues. Trimming at V came to 3 bases and at J to 1 base, leaving 2 bases not matched to a gene. The germline CDR1 and CDR2 sequences are SGHRS and YFSETQ. This CDR3 is CASSSLAGSYEQYF. CDR3 DNA sequence: TGCGCCAGCAGCTCTCTAGCGGGGTCCTACGAGCAGTACTTC.

The V gene is TRBV5-1, the J gene TRBJ2-7, with 7 bases lining up with TRBD1. Germline-derived CDR1 and CDR2 are SGHRS and YFSETQ. Trimming cost V 4 bases and J 4 bases; bases outside gene matches: 5. The CDR3 sequence is 13 residues long. CDR3 sequence (DNA): TGCGCCAGCAGCCCAGGACAGGAATACGAGCAGTACTTC. This gives the protein CASSPGQEYEQYF.

This chain links TRBV24-1 with TRBJ1-5, with TRBD1 matching 7 bases. Germline V CDR1 and CDR2: KGHDR, SFDVKD. The trim removed 3 bases at V and 6 bases at J, leaving 10 bases unmatched. This CDR3 has 16 amino acids. CDR3 bases: TGTGCCACCAGTGATCAGAAGACAGGGAGTGCTCAGCCCCAGCATTTT. The encoded protein is CATSDQKTGSAQPQHF.

This chain joins TRBV7-8 and TRBJ1-5; 8 positions agree with TRBD1. The junction had 9 bases not matched to a gene; V was cut back by 0 bases and J by 14 bases. The CDR3 spans 14 residues. Germline V CDR1 and CDR2: SGHVS, FQNEAQ. The CDR3 bases are TGTGCCAGCAGCTTAGCCCTACAGACAGGGGCAAAGCATTTT. Its protein product is CASSLALQTGAKHF.

This clone occurred a few times. This rearrangement joins TRBV10-1 to TRBJ2-1; 12 bases fit TRBD2. J gave up 6 bases and V 5 bases, and 5 bases lay outside the gene matches. The length of the CDR3 is 15 residues. In germline, CDR1 is WNHNN, CDR2 SYGVQD (reference sequence). The CDR3, as DNA: TGCGCCAGCAGTTCCGGACTAGCGGGACTCAATGAGCAGTTCTTC. It translates to CASSSGLAGLNEQFF.

V and J are TRBV19 and TRBJ2-4; the match to TRBD2 covers 13 bases. This CDR3 contains 18 residues. Germline loops: CDR1 LNHDA, CDR2 SQIVND (reference sequence). V lost 3 bases and J lost 1; bases outside the gene matches: 6. The CDR3 here is CASSIGLAGAKAKNIQYF. CDR3 sequence (DNA): TGTGCCAGTAGTATTGGACTAGCGGGAGCCAAGGCCAAAAACATTCAGTACTTC.

This sequence joins TRBV19 and TRBJ1-4; no definite D call. V was shortened by 3 bases and J by 0 bases, with 2 bases between the two germline ends. This CDR3 comprises 13 residues. Looked up from germline, CDR1 is LNHDA and CDR2 is SQIVND (reference sequence). CDR3: CASSIATNEKLFF. CDR3 nucleotides: TGTGCCAGTAGTATCGCAACTAATGAAAAACTGTTTTTT.

This CDR3 reads CASSGWTGNQPQHF. The CDR3 nucleotides read TGTGCCAGCAGCGGATGGACAGGGAATCAGCCCCAGCATTTT. The V gene is TRBV6-6, the J gene TRBJ1-5; TRBD1 matches at 8 bases. Germline assignment: CDR1 MNHNY and CDR2 SVGAGI (reference sequence). The length of the CDR3 is 14 residues. With V trimmed by 6 bases and J by 4 bases, 5 bases remained unmatched.

This rearrangement joins TRBV6-2 or TRBV6-3 to TRBJ2-1; 14 bases are shared with TRBD2. There are 15 residues in the CDR3. V gave up 4 bases and J gave up 6 bases; unmatched junction bases: 2. CDR1 and CDR2 from the germline V gene are MNHEY and SVGEGT. The CDR3 reads CASSSGTSGSNEQFF. The CDR3 DNA sequence: TGTGCCAGCAGTTCGGGGACTAGCGGGAGCAATGAGCAGTTCTTC.

This clone has only a few counts. V gene TRBV27 combines with J gene TRBJ1-2; D is unclear. CDR3 length equals 13 residues. Germline CDR1 reads MNHEY; CDR2 reads SMNVEV (reference sequence). Trimming took off 6 bases at V and 4 bases at J, with 12 bases between the two ends. For the CDR3, the DNA is TGTGCCAGCAGCCCAGCGGGCTTCTATGGCTACACCTTC. Translating gives CASSPAGFYGYTF.

The chain employs TRBV7-8 and TRBJ1-5, with TRBD1 matching 10 bases. CDR3 length: 18 residues. The J segment lost 0 bases and the V segment lost 5 bases, leaving 10 bases of the junction unmatched. Looked up from germline, CDR1 is SGHVS and CDR2 is FQNEAQ. The CDR3 here is CASSRDRGPSYSNQPQHF. CDR3 nucleotide sequence: TGTGCCAGCAGCCGGGACAGGGGACCAAGTTATAGCAATCAGCCCCAGCATTTT.

The chain uses TRBV27 and TRBJ1-6; TRBD1 is a possible D gene (5 bases). V was pared by 0 bases and J by 2 bases, with 8 bases between. The germline V gene encodes CDR1 MNHEY and CDR2 SMNVEV (reference sequence). This CDR3 contains 16 residues. This CDR3 is CASSLSQGPYNSPLHF. In DNA form, the CDR3 reads TGTGCCAGCAGTTTATCGCAGGGCCCCTATAATTCACCCCTCCACTTT.

The chain joins TRBV2 to TRBJ2-2; 9 bases are a match to TRBD1. The CDR3 length is 16 residues. The trim removed 4 bases at V and 9 bases at J, leaving 12 bases unmatched. The germline gives CDR1 SNHLY, CDR2 FYNNEI. CDR3 protein: CASSGSTGTGKRELFF. Here the CDR3 DNA reads TGTGCCAGCAGTGGAAGCACCGGGACAGGGAAGAGGGAGCTGTTTTTT.

The chain employs TRBV27 and TRBJ2-1, with 10 nucleotides matching TRBD2. Germline assignment: CDR1 MNHEY and CDR2 SMNVEV (reference sequence). The trim removed 4 bases at V and 13 bases at J, leaving 16 bases unmatched. CDR3 length equals 16 residues. The CDR3, as DNA: TGTGCCAGCAGTTCCCCTTCGGGACTAGCGCTAAGGCTCCAGTTCTTC. Protein sequence: CASSSPSGLALRLQFF.

This clone was found many times. This chain joins TRBV29-1 and TRBJ2-2, with D unresolved. With 8 bases removed from V and 7 bases from J, the gap between germline ends came to 11 bases. The germline gives CDR1 SQVTM, CDR2 ANQGSEA. The CDR3 has 11 amino acids. The CDR3 DNA reads as TGCAGCCCCAGGATCCACGGGGAGCTGTTTTTT. It translates to CSPRIHGELFF.

This clone was counted between two and nine times. The same CDR3 is also encoded by other DNA sequences in this sample. In DNA form, the CDR3 reads TGTGCCATCAGTGACTCGGGATACGAGCAGTACTTC. It specifies CAISDSGYEQYF. This chain joins TRBV10-3 and TRBJ2-7, with D possibly matching TRBD2 (5 bases). CDR3 length: 12 amino acids. Germline lookup yields CDR1 ENHRY and CDR2 SYGVKD. With 3 bases removed from V and 4 bases from J, the gap between germline ends came to 7 bases.

The chain is built from TRBV6-5 and TRBJ2-7; 8 bases are shared with TRBD2. CDR3 length equals 16 residues. The junction had 8 bases not matched to a gene; V was cut back by 2 bases and J by 2 bases. Per the germline V gene, CDR1 is MNHEY and CDR2 is SVGAGI. Here the CDR3 DNA reads TGTGCCAGCAGTTACGGTATCGGGAGGGCCGCCTACGAGCAGTACTTC. Amino acids: CASSYGIGRAAYEQYF.

The chain uses TRBV29-1 and TRBJ1-3; D uncertain. The CDR3 sequence is 13 residues long. The ends were cut back, 4 bases at V and 2 bases at J, with 9 bases in the middle. Germline CDR1 reads SQVTM; CDR2 reads ANQGSEA. CDR3 DNA: TGCAGCGTTGGGAGTTCGGCTGGAAACACCATATATTTT. Amino acids: CSVGSSAGNTIYF.

This clone has a handful of counts. This rearrangement joins TRBV11-2 to TRBJ2-7, with 7 bases fitting TRBD2. The CDR3 sequence is 16 residues long. Unmatched junction bases numbered 7, after V lost 1 base and J lost 1 base. The germline CDR1 and CDR2 sequences are SGHAT and FQNNGV. This chain's CDR3 is CASSLVGGSRSYEQYF. In DNA form, the CDR3 reads TGTGCCAGCAGCTTAGTAGGCGGGAGTAGGTCCTACGAGCAGTACTTC.

This chain connects TRBV19 to TRBJ2-1; a possible D gene is TRBD2 (6 bases). With 4 bases removed from V and 9 bases from J, the gap between germline ends came to 16 bases. Germline-derived CDR1 and CDR2 are LNHDA and SQIVND (reference sequence). This CDR3 is 14 amino acids long. CDR3 nucleotide sequence: TGTGCCAGTAGTAACGGACTGCCCGGGGGTGAGCAGTTCTTC. Translation gives CASSNGLPGGEQFF.

The J gene is TRBJ1-1, the V gene TRBV28; no clear D gene. This CDR3 contains 12 residues. Trimming pared 10 bases from V and 0 bases from J, leaving 9 bases between. Germline V gene lookup returns CDR1 MDHEN and CDR2 SYDVKM. CDR3 loop: CATIPVNTEAFF. The DNA of the CDR3 is TGTGCCACCATACCGGTGAACACTGAAGCTTTCTTT.

This clone was seen only a few times. The V gene is TRBV6-5, the J gene TRBJ2-1, with 15 positions matching TRBD2. The CDR3 extends over 15 amino acids. Trimming removed 4 bases from V and 7 bases from J; junction bases left unmatched: 2. CDR1 and CDR2 (germline): MNHEY, SVGAGI. This CDR3 is CASSSGTSGRNEQFF. CDR3 in DNA: TGTGCCAGCAGTTCCGGGACTAGCGGGAGGAATGAGCAGTTCTTC.

This clone was seen a few times. The rearrangement uses TRBV7-9 and TRBJ1-1; 9 bases agree with TRBD1. Losses at the gene ends were 2 bases for V and 9 bases for J; bases not matched to a gene: 4. The germline V gene encodes CDR1 SEHNR and CDR2 FQNEAQ (reference sequence). CDR3 size: 13 residues. CDR3 protein: CASSLLDRGKAFF. The DNA for the CDR3 is TGTGCCAGCAGCTTACTCGACAGGGGGAAAGCTTTCTTT.